This T cell receptor (beta chain) was recovered during a study of blood T cell repertoires in COVID-19. Study details: Samples taken during acute and convalescent COVID-19 were collected in the United States, Italy and Spain. From T cells, B-cell-depleted T cells, or PBMCs came the material, which was cDNA or gDNA.

This table comes from immunoSEQ multiplex PCR, and its TCRdb copy is limited to in-frame clones, with some not included. The sample carries around 300,000 clones, about 90% recorded once. Trimming removed 0 bases at V and 0 bases at J, with 8 bases between. This CDR3 is built from 16 residues. Germline CDR1 and CDR2: MGHRA and YSYEKL. This clone showed up just a few times. This TCR came from a woman between 35 and 50 years old with acute or convalescent COVID-19. The V and J genes are TRBV4-1 and TRBJ1-4; D ambiguous. The sequenced sample was peripheral blood. The CDR3 nucleotides read TGCGCCAGCAGCCAAGAGGCCTTCGCAACTAATGAAAAACTGTTTTTT. Translated, it gives CASSQEAFATNEKLFF.